The T cell receptor beta chain described here comes from a study of blood T cell repertoires in COVID-19. Across the whole study: Samples representing acute and convalescent COVID-19 were sourced from the United States, Italy and Spain. PBMCs, B-cell-depleted T cells, or T cells provided the cDNA or gDNA that made up the material.

Study processing details: Estimates of nucleated cell counts were drawn from the amplification of reference gene primers. Data came from immunoSEQ multiplex PCR; TCRdb stores just in-frame clones and leaves some out. Clone size and V and J calls were adopted from that table, with D and trimming inferred from the DNA. This table holds 100,000 to 150,000 clones, 88% found once. V lost 5 bases and J lost 6; bases outside the gene matches: 3. Germline-derived CDR1 and CDR2 are SGHTA and FQGTGA. The CDR3 has 15 amino acids. The TCR originated in a man aged 65 to 85 with active COVID-19. Sequencing used peripheral blood. The V and J genes are TRBV7-3 and TRBJ2-1; 14 bases map to TRBD2. The CDR3: CASSEGLAGVNEQFF. For the CDR3, the DNA is TGTGCCAGCAGCGAGGGACTAGCGGGAGTCAATGAGCAGTTCTTC.